Shown below are 30 T cell receptor beta chains from a single sample sequenced in a study of cytomegalovirus exposure and HLA in healthy donors (dated by TCRdb to the late 2010s). The method was the immunoSEQ multiplex PCR assay. The table comes from immuneACCESS by way of TCRdb, which keeps in-frame sequences with V and J called. Part of the clones is missing from these tables; in studies checked, under half for an unresolved V gene and the rest for unknown reasons. This sample comprises approximately 58,000 clones, 91% of them detected only once. The top ten clonotypes cover 2% to 2.5% of the sample. Sequenced sample: PBMCs. All receptors derive from a woman between 25 and 40 years old in good health and CMV-seronegative.

This clone appeared a single time. This chain connects TRBV5-6 to TRBJ2-3; 8 bases match TRBD1. This CDR3 spans 11 amino acids. The junction had 2 bases not matched to a gene; V was cut back by 2 bases and J by 12 bases. In germline, CDR1 is SGHDT, CDR2 YYEEEE. The CDR3 coding sequence is TGTGCCAGCAGCTTACAGGGGGGACAGTATTTT. Translated: CASSLQGGQYF.

The sample holds one count of this clone. In DNA form, the CDR3 reads TGTGCCAGCAGTTACTCGACAGGGGCCAACGTCCTGACTTTC. Encoded protein: CASSYSTGANVLTF. The chain combines TRBV6-5 with TRBJ2-6; D ambiguous. Germline assignment: CDR1 MNHEY and CDR2 SVGAGI. V was pared by 0 bases and J by 4 bases, with 4 bases between. This CDR3 comprises 14 residues.

This clone was seen a handful of times. The chain employs TRBV7-9 and TRBJ2-2, with a weak D call TRBD1 (6 bases). The germline V and J ends were trimmed by 6 bases and 5 bases, with 16 bases remaining between them. Germline CDR1 reads SEHNR; CDR2 reads FQNEAQ (reference sequence). The CDR3 consists of 15 residues. CDR3 amino acids: CASRTPGQSTGELFF. Written as DNA, the CDR3 is TGTGCCAGCAGAACCCCAGGACAGAGTACCGGGGAGCTGTTTTTT.

The chain uses TRBV5-8 and TRBJ2-2, with D unresolved. This CDR3 is 15 amino acids long. The germline V gene has CDR1 SGHTS and CDR2 YDEGEE. Trimming shortened V by 0 bases and J by 5 bases, and 11 bases separated the two germline ends. This chain's CDR3 is CASSLVGGRTGELFF. The CDR3 DNA reads as TGTGCCAGCAGCTTGGTCGGCGGCCGAACCGGGGAGCTGTTTTTT.

J is TRBJ2-7 and V is TRBV19; TRBD2 might be the D (6 bases). Germline V CDR1 and CDR2: LNHDA, SQIVND (reference sequence). The CDR3 sequence is 15 residues long. Trimming removed 4 bases from V and 0 bases from J, with 13 bases in between. The CDR3: CASSNPGEVSYEQYF. The CDR3 bases are TGTGCCAGTAGTAATCCGGGAGAAGTCTCCTACGAGCAGTACTTC.

J is TRBJ2-7 and V is TRBV4-2; 9 nucleotides line up with TRBD2. The CDR3 is 17 amino acids. Germline-derived CDR1 and CDR2 are LGHNA and YNFKEQ. V trimming: 1 base; J trimming: 3 bases; junction bases outside the gene matches: 10. CDR3 sequence reads: CASSQGSQREVNYEQYF. DNA of the CDR3: TGTGCCAGCAGCCAAGGTTCCCAGCGGGAGGTAAACTACGAGCAGTACTTC.

This chain joins TRBV7-8 and TRBJ1-1; a weak D match, TRBD1 (6 bases). The CDR3 contains 14 residues. Deletions cut 2 bases from V and 10 bases from J, with 17 bases between. Germline V gives CDR1 SGHVS, CDR2 FQNEAQ. CDR3 amino acids: CASSLPGGAGRAFF. CDR3 in DNA: TGTGCCAGCAGCTTACCGGGGGGGGCAGGGAGAGCTTTCTTT.

This clone came up a few times. The rearrangement links TRBV30 to TRBJ1-5; 10 nucleotides line up with TRBD1. With V trimmed by 1 base and J by 7 bases, 4 bases remained unmatched. The CDR3 is 14 amino acids. The V gene's germline CDR1 is GTSNPN and CDR2 SVGIG (reference sequence). The CDR3 sequence is CAWSGGTGEQPQHF. The CDR3 DNA sequence: TGTGCCTGGAGTGGTGGGACAGGGGAACAGCCCCAGCATTTT.

V gene TRBV19 combines with J gene TRBJ2-1, with TRBD2 as a possible D gene (5 bases). The CDR3 spans 15 residues. Germline values: CDR1 LNHDA, CDR2 SQIVND (reference sequence). V shed 6 bases and J shed 0 bases, with 12 bases lying between them. The DNA of the CDR3 is TGTGCCAGTAGCCTGGAGGCAAGCTCCTACAATGAGCAGTTCTTC. Its protein is CASSLEASSYNEQFF.

The chain has TRBV5-4 and TRBJ2-1; a possible D gene is TRBD2 (6 bases). CDR1 is SGHNT, CDR2 YYREEE, per germline (reference sequence). The CDR3 is 11 amino acids. Trimming removed 3 bases from V and 8 bases from J, with 6 bases in between. The CDR3 DNA follows: TGTGCCAGCAGCTGGGGGGATGAGCAGTTCTTC. It is translated as CASSWGDEQFF.

The rearrangement uses TRBV18 and TRBJ2-7; 9 nucleotides match TRBD1. CDR1 is KGHSH and CDR2 is LQKENI in the germline V gene. V dropped 0 bases and J dropped 3; count of bases not matched to a gene: 6. The CDR3 length is 16 residues. The CDR3 nucleotides are TGTGCCAGCTCACCACCGGTCGGACAGGGGATCTACGAGCAGTACTTC. This encodes CASSPPVGQGIYEQYF.

The V gene is TRBV6-5, the J gene TRBJ2-7; 7 nucleotides agree with TRBD1. Germline CDR1 MNHEY, CDR2 SVGAGI. The CDR3 runs to 14 residues. The V segment lost 2 bases and the J segment 3 bases; nucleotides outside the gene matches: 4. In DNA, the CDR3 is TGTGCCAGCAGTTACGACAGGGCGGGCTACGAGCAGTACTTC. It encodes CASSYDRAGYEQYF.

The rearrangement uses TRBV11-2 and TRBJ2-1, with 10 bases fitting TRBD2. Germline CDR1 SGHAT, CDR2 FQNNGV. The CDR3 runs to 19 residues. With V trimmed by 1 base and J by 4 bases, 13 bases remained unmatched. CDR3 DNA: TGTGCCAGCAGCTTAGGGACTAGCGGAAGTACCTTGACATACAATGAGCAGTTCTTC. This sequence encodes CASSLGTSGSTLTYNEQFF.

The rearrangement links TRBV5-4 to TRBJ2-1; 12 positions match TRBD2. V dropped 4 bases and J dropped 4; count of bases not matched to a gene: 9. This CDR3 is 17 amino acids long. The germline CDR1 and CDR2 sequences are SGHNT and YYREEE (reference sequence). CDR3 in DNA: TGTGCCAGCAGCCCCGGACTAGCGGGAACTATTTACAATGAGCAGTTCTTC. It is translated as CASSPGLAGTIYNEQFF.

The V gene is TRBV5-6, the J gene TRBJ1-2, with D uncertain. Per the germline V gene, CDR1 is SGHDT and CDR2 is YYEEEE. V shed 1 base and J shed 2 bases, with 12 bases lying between them. This CDR3 has 15 residues. This CDR3 reads CASSLWSNDNYGYTF. The DNA for the CDR3 is TGTGCCAGCAGCTTGTGGAGCAATGACAACTATGGCTACACCTTC.

With respect to this clone: An end of the junction does not agree with germline; a read error may underlie this. This chain links TRBV7-7 with TRBJ2-5; D might be TRBD2 (6 bases). The germline CDR1 and CDR2 sequences are SSHAT and FNYEAQ (reference sequence). The length of the CDR3 is 15 residues. In nucleotides, the CDR3 is TGTGCTAGCAGCCAACACGGGACTCTCCAAGAGGCCCAGTACTTC. Translating gives CASSQHGTLQEAQYF.

The chain carries TRBV7-9 and TRBJ2-3; TRBD2 matches at 11 bases. The CDR3 sequence is 16 residues long. Germline assignment: CDR1 SEHNR and CDR2 FQNEAQ (reference sequence). The V gene end was trimmed by 1 base and the J gene end by 5 bases; junction bases not matched to a gene: 5. The CDR3 spells CASSLVLAGEVDTQYF. The CDR3 bases are TGTGCCAGCAGCTTAGTACTAGCGGGAGAGGTAGATACGCAGTATTTT.

The V call is TRBV5-1, the J call TRBJ2-7, with 7 bases fitting TRBD2. The CDR3 is 19 amino acids. Germline V gene sequence: CDR1 SGHRS, CDR2 YFSETQ. After removal of 0 bases from V and 0 bases from J, the junction contained 15 bases not matched to a gene. Written as DNA, the CDR3 is TGCGCCAGCAGCTTGGGTACTAGCGCATACGACATAAGCTCCTACGAGCAGTACTTC. It is translated as CASSLGTSAYDISSYEQYF.

J is TRBJ2-5 and V is TRBV10-3; perhaps TRBD2 as D (6 bases). The CDR3 extends over 17 amino acids. Germline V CDR1 and CDR2: ENHRY, SYGVKD. The V end was cut by 0 bases, the J end by 5 bases, with 19 bases between. CDR3 coding DNA: TGTGCCATCAGTGAGTCGATCATCGGGGGAGAGGGGGAGACCCAGTACTTC. Amino acids: CAISESIIGGEGETQYF.

The chain uses TRBV6-5 and TRBJ2-7, with D uncertain. Germline CDR1 is MNHEY and CDR2 is SVGAGI. CDR3 length: 11 residues. Trimming cost V 5 bases and J 6 bases, with 8 bases left between them. CDR3 in amino acids: CASSAQVEQYF. In DNA, the CDR3 is TGTGCCAGCAGTGCCCAGGTCGAGCAGTACTTC.

CDR3 protein: CASTILEGGVVDEQFF. CDR3 nucleotides: TGTGCCAGCACCATTCTAGAGGGCGGTGTGGTGGATGAGCAGTTCTTC. The rearrangement links TRBV9 to TRBJ2-1, with D maybe TRBD2 (5 bases). Between the trimmed V and J ends, which lost 6 bases and 8 bases, there was a span of 24 bases. CDR3 length equals 16 residues. Germline loops: CDR1 SGDLS, CDR2 YYNGEE.

The chain is built from TRBV19 and TRBJ2-2; tentatively, D is TRBD1 (6 bases). The length of the CDR3 is 15 residues. V lost 6 bases, J lost 6 bases, and 17 bases lay in between. Germline V gives CDR1 LNHDA, CDR2 SQIVND (reference sequence). In DNA, the CDR3 is TGTGCCAGTAGCCTCGCGACAGGTACCCCCGGGGAGCTGTTTTTT. Translating gives CASSLATGTPGELFF.

V gene TRBV7-8 combines with J gene TRBJ1-2; possible D gene TRBD1, 6 bases. The CDR3 sequence is 14 residues long. Trimming removed 5 bases at V and 6 bases at J, with 16 bases between. Germline V lookup: CDR1 SGHVS, CDR2 FQNEAQ. The CDR3 is CASSPVGAPNGYTF. The CDR3 DNA sequence: TGTGCCAGCAGCCCTGTGGGGGCCCCCAATGGCTACACCTTC.

V and J are TRBV7-2 and TRBJ2-3; TRBD1 matches 9 bases. Germline V gene data show CDR1 as SGHTA and CDR2 as FQGNSA. This CDR3 contains 14 residues. After removal of 7 bases from V and 1 base from J, the junction contained 3 bases not matched to a gene. Here the CDR3 DNA reads TGTGCCAGCACCACAGGGGGCCGCACAGATACGCAGTATTTT. This encodes CASTTGGRTDTQYF. Drawing the rest from reference TRBV7-2 and TRBJ2-3, the complete variable domain is GAGVSQSPSNKVTEKGKDVELRCDPISGHTALYWYRQSLGQGLEFLIYFQGNSAPDKSGLPSDRFSAERTGGSVSTLTIQRTQQEDSAVYLCASTTGGRTDTQYFGPGTRLTVL.

J is TRBJ2-7 and V is TRBV7-9, with D perhaps matching TRBD1 (5 bases). This CDR3 comprises 16 residues. Trimming stripped 1 base from V and 3 bases from J, with 16 bases between. Germline-derived CDR1 and CDR2 are SEHNR and FQNEAQ (reference sequence). For the CDR3, the DNA is TGTGCCAGCAGCTTAGGAGGCCGAACAGGAGACTACGAGCAGTACTTC. Its translation is CASSLGGRTGDYEQYF.

The rearrangement uses TRBV7-3 and TRBJ2-5, with TRBD2 matching over 7 bases. With V trimmed by 3 bases and J by 3 bases, 1 base remained unmatched. This CDR3 spans 13 amino acids. The germline V gene has CDR1 SGHTA and CDR2 FQGTGA. In DNA form, the CDR3 reads TGTGCCAGCAGCTTGGGACTAAAAGAGACCCAGTACTTC. This encodes CASSLGLKETQYF.

V and J are TRBV27 and TRBJ2-1, with D perhaps TRBD1 (5 bases). The V gene lost 3 bases and the J gene lost 9 bases, with 12 bases spanning the gap. Germline values: CDR1 MNHEY, CDR2 SMNVEV (reference sequence). The CDR3 extends over 13 amino acids. The CDR3 DNA sequence: TGTGCCAGCAGTTTCGCCCAGGGTTCTGAGCAGTTCTTC. It translates to CASSFAQGSEQFF.

This clone has only one observation. The chain joins TRBV11-3 to TRBJ2-7; 16 nucleotides line up with TRBD2. Germline values: CDR1 SGHNT, CDR2 YENEEA. This CDR3 spans 16 amino acids. The trim removed 3 bases at V and 4 bases at J, leaving 3 bases unmatched. The CDR3 is CASSLGLAGGPYEQYF. The CDR3 nucleotides read TGTGCCAGCAGCTTGGGACTAGCGGGAGGGCCTTACGAGCAGTACTTC.

The chain couples TRBV9 to TRBJ1-4; D call uncertain. This CDR3 has 16 residues. Germline assignment: CDR1 SGDLS and CDR2 YYNGEE. V was clipped by 0 bases and J by 4 bases, with 13 bases between them. The CDR3 spells CASSVDAGGGNEKLFF. In DNA form, the CDR3 reads TGTGCCAGCAGCGTAGATGCGGGAGGTGGTAATGAAAAACTGTTTTTT.

The rearrangement uses TRBV7-9 and TRBJ2-1, with D uncertain. CDR1 is SEHNR and CDR2 is FQNEAQ in the germline V gene (reference sequence). V gave up 5 bases and J gave up 3 bases, with 14 bases separating them. The CDR3 extends over 15 amino acids. The CDR3, as DNA: TGTGCCAGCAGCGCTCTAGAGGCGCTCTACAATGAGCAGTTCTTC. Translating it yields CASSALEALYNEQFF. The variable domain in full, with the rest retrieved from reference TRBV7-9 and TRBJ2-1, is DTGVSQNPRHKITKRGQNVTFRCDPISEHNRLYWYRQTLGQGPEFLTYFQNEAQLEKSRLLSDRFSAERPKGSFSTLEIQRTEQGDSAMYLCASSALEALYNEQFFGPGTRLTVL.